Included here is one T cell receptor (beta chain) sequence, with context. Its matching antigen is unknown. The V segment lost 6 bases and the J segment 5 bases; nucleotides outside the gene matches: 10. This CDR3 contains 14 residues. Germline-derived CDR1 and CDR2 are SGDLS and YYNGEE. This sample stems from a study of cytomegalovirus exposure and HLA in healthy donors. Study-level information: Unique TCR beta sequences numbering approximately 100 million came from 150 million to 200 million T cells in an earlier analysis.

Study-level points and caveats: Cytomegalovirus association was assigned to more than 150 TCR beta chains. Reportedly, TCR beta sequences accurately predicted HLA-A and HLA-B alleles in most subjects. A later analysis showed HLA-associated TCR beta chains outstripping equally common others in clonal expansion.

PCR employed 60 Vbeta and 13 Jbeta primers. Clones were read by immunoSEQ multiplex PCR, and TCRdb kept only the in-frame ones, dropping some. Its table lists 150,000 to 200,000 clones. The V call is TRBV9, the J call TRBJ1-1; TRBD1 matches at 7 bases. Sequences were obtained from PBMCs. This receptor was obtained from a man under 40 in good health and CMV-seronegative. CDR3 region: CASTGLTGNTEAFF. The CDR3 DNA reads TGTGCCAGCACCGGACTGACAGGGAATACTGAAGCTTTCTTT.